This T cell receptor (beta chain) emerged from a study of cytomegalovirus exposure and HLA in healthy donors. Study-wide context: The approximately 120 validation repertoires and the approximately 630 first-cohort repertoires shared a platform, a later analysis reported.

Sequencing was performed with immunoSEQ multiplex PCR; in TCRdb, only in-frame clones are kept and a portion is missing. The sample consists of about 180,000 clones, roughly 86% of them appearing once. Germline-derived CDR1 and CDR2 are SGHTA and FQGNSA. The V end lost 3 bases, the J end lost 5 bases, and 7 bases lay between the germline ends. The CDR3 length is 12 residues. The source is a man aged 18 to 35 in good health and CMV-seropositive. Sample: PBMCs. The rearrangement joins TRBV7-2 to TRBJ2-5; D is uncertain. CDR3 loop: CASSFMSETQYF. CDR3 nucleotide sequence: TGTGCCAGCAGCTTTATGTCTGAGACCCAGTACTTC.